This T cell receptor (beta chain) was retrieved from a study of a mutant IDH1 vaccine in newly diagnosed glioma (dated by TCRdb to the early 2020s). Regarding the research as a whole: Across visits V03 through V10, patients got a total of eight vaccinations, given in weeks 1, 3, 5, 7, 11, 15, 19 and 23. Six visits were used for peripheral blood collection: V03 (baseline), V05, V07, V10, V12 and V13. Of the 32 treated patients, about 62% were male and approximately 40% were female, and the mean age was approximately 39 years. For exploratory analyses, longitudinal TCRB deep sequencing was carried out in about two dozen treated patients wherever samples were available. Vaccination was initiated 4-6 weeks after radiotherapy alone, or concurrently with temozolomide cycles in the chemotherapy-containing groups. Before enrollment, patients had received standard therapy of radiotherapy alone, temozolomide alone, or radiochemotherapy with temozolomide; most received the combination.

The paper's findings and limits, for the study overall: PBMC samples for TCRB deep sequencing were selected based on availability. Immune responses induced by the vaccine were seen in roughly 95% of patients across multiple MHC alleles. The authors stated that sample limitations prevented analyses of patient blood samples from being reproduced. Pseudoprogression seemed to be unrelated to changes in the top peripheral T cell clonotypes found by TCRB sequencing.

For this clone: Its cognate antigen has yet to be identified. The input lacks base qualities; no much larger clone sits a single base away.

Taken with the paper, the label for time point translates to: week 5, during vaccination. A 20-mer mutant IDH1 peptide at 300 micrograms in Montanide made up each vaccine dose, which was injected subcutaneously together with topical imiquimod. All donors had newly diagnosed IDH1-mutant astrocytomas of WHO grade 3 or 4 that showed loss of nuclear ATRX. The samples were drawn from NOA16, a multicentre, single-arm, open-label phase I trial in Germany that tested a mutant IDH1 peptide vaccine in humans for the first time. The DNeasy Blood and Tissue Kit was used to extract genomic DNA from EDTA blood for TCRB sequencing. Library preparation used the immunoSEQ multiplex PCR assay. Rearranged TCR beta chain sequences were amplified with the hsTCRB Kit following the manufacturer's protocol. An Illumina MiSeq was used to sequence the TCRB libraries. In the source study's methods: Demultiplexing, trimming and gene mapping were performed with the kit vendor's proprietary platform. TCRdb provides this immuneACCESS table in a form limited to in-frame rearrangements. Some clones are lacking; in checked studies, under half of them reflect an unresolved V gene, and why the rest are absent is not known. V and J calls plus clone size are reproduced from that table; the DNA served to infer D and trimming. Recorded for this sample are about 42,000 clones; 75% to 90% of them occurred a single time. In total, the top ten clones hold around 1.7% of the sample.

The sample in question was PBMCs, obtained from a glioma patient whose treatment included an IDH1 peptide vaccine. The receptor was derived from a man aged 35 to 55 with glioma.

The CDR3 region reads CASSIGLAGSYNEQFF. The bases are TGTGCCAGTAGTATTGGACTAGCGGGCTCCTACAATGAGCAGTTCTTC. In this chain, TRBV19 is recombined with TRBJ2-1; a stretch of 11 junction bases matches TRBD2. Reading from cysteine to phenylalanine, the CDR3 counts 16 amino acids. This entry keeps only the CDR3 DNA: 48 bases, framed from base 1. Reading the germline V gene (reference sequence) gives CDR1 LNHDA and CDR2 SQIVND. V ends up 3 bases short and J 0 bases short, with an unmatched junction base count of 1.